This T cell receptor beta chain was sequenced during a study of blood T cell repertoires in COVID-19. Study-wide background: Acute and convalescent COVID-19 specimens originated in the United States, Italy and Spain. PBMCs, B-cell-depleted T cells, or T cells provided the cDNA or gDNA that made up the material.

Per the study methods: By means of reference gene primer amplification, nucleated cell counts were estimated. Profiled with immunoSEQ multiplex PCR; TCRdb holds only in-frame clones, not every one. V and J calls and clone size are as listed in that table; D and trimming were resolved from the DNA. This sample has about 310,000 clones, with roughly 84% found just once. The CDR3 contains 16 residues. Trimming took off 7 bases at V and 2 bases at J, with 19 bases between the two ends. From germline, CDR1 is SGHNT and CDR2 YENEEA. Sequenced material: peripheral blood. The receptor was isolated from a man in his forties or fifties with active or convalescent COVID-19. The rearrangement links TRBV11-3 to TRBJ2-3; maybe TRBD2 (6 bases). CDR3 bases: TGTGCCAGCAACTTCGGGGGAACCGAATTCACAGATACGCAGTATTTT. Its translation is CASNFGGTEFTDTQYF.